The 25 T cell receptor beta chains presented below share a single source sample, sequenced in a study. Via MiXCR, TCRdb re-called the reads, giving one row per CDR3 protein. Among about 7,100 distinct CDR3 sequences listed, roughly a third were seen once. Sequenced sample: blood. These receptors came from a human donor.

The chain joins TRBV6-2 or TRBV6-3 to TRBJ2-7; 8 bases are a match to TRBD1. Germline assignment: CDR1 MNHEY and CDR2 SVGEGT. Trimming took 2 bases from V and 3 from J; bases not matched to a gene: 15. This CDR3 is built from 18 residues. The CDR3 bases are TGTGCCAGCAGTTACGGGACAGGAGCTTTGATAATAGGCTACGAGCAGTACTTC. Its translation is CASSYGTGALIIGYEQYF.

The V gene is TRBV14, the J gene TRBJ2-3; possibly TRBD2 for D (5 bases). The CDR3 has 13 residues. V lost 6 bases and J 11 bases, leaving 18 bases between the germline ends. Germline CDR1 is SGHDN and CDR2 is FVKESK. CDR3 nucleotides: TGTGCCAGCAGTTACAGCAGGAGGACTGAGCAGTATTTT. Encoded protein: CASSYSRRTEQYF.

In its sample, this clonotype ranks as medium-sized. This CDR3 reads CSVGANYNEQFF. The CDR3 DNA follows: TGCAGCGTGGGAGCGAACTACAATGAGCAGTTCTTC. V usage is TRBV29-1 and J usage is TRBJ2-1; a possible D gene is TRBD2 (5 bases). Trimming removed 6 bases at V and 3 bases at J, with 9 bases between. The CDR3 runs to 12 residues. Germline CDR1 SQVTM, CDR2 ANQGSEA.

The rearrangement joins TRBV6-2 or TRBV6-3 to TRBJ2-6, with D possibly TRBD1 on 6 matching bases. The V gene's germline CDR1 is MNHEY and CDR2 SVGEGT. The length of the CDR3 is 16 residues. The ends were cut back, 7 bases at V and 0 bases at J, with 13 bases in the middle. CDR3 sequence: CASTPQGLSGANVLTF. The CDR3 nucleotides read TGTGCCAGCACCCCGCAGGGGCTCTCTGGGGCCAACGTCCTGACTTTC.

This clonotype was counted many times. The chain carries TRBV18 and TRBJ1-6; D unclear. V was shortened by 4 bases and J by 8 bases, with 15 bases between the two germline ends. This CDR3 region has 15 residues. The germline CDR1 and CDR2 sequences are KGHSH and LQKENI. The DNA for the CDR3 is TGTGCCAGCTCACAGAGACCTAACCCACATTCACCCCTCCACTTT. It is translated as CASSQRPNPHSPLHF. The full variable domain, rest sourced from reference TRBV18 and TRBJ1-6, is NAGVMQNPRHLVRRRGQEARLRCSPMKGHSHVYWYRQLPEEGLKFMVYLQKENIIDESGMPKERFSAEFPKEGPSILRIQQVVRGDSAAYFCASSQRPNPHSPLHFGNGTRLTVT.

As concerns this clonotype: This may be a read error, as it is one base from a much larger clone. The V call is TRBV29-1, the J call TRBJ1-1; D possibly corresponds to TRBD1 (6 bases). This CDR3 is 15 amino acids long. The germline CDR1 and CDR2 sequences are SQVTM and ANQGSEA. The V end lost 4 bases, the J end lost 4 bases, and 19 bases lay between the germline ends. The CDR3 loop reads CSVVLGGGTSTEAFF. The CDR3 region has the DNA TGCAGCGTTGTCCTGGGGGGCGGAACGAGCACTGAAGCTTTCTTT. Full variable domain (outside the CDR3, taken from reference TRBV29-1 and TRBJ1-1): SAVISQKPSRDICQRGTSLTIQCQVDSQVTMMFWYRQQPGQSLTLIATANQGSEATYESGFVIDKFPISRPNLTFSTLTVSNMSPEDSSIYLCSVVLGGGTSTEAFFGQGTRLTVV.

This clonotype is classed as medium-sized. The CDR3 DNA follows: TGTGCCAGCAGTGGACGTTTTAATGAGCAGTTCTTC. This sequence encodes CASSGRFNEQFF. This sequence joins TRBV6-5 and TRBJ2-1; D call uncertain. CDR3 length equals 12 residues. Trimming cost V 5 bases and J 7 bases, with 9 bases left between them. Germline assignment: CDR1 MNHEY and CDR2 SVGAGI.

The DNA of the CDR3 is TGTGCCAGCAGTCTCACCATAGCGGGAGGTACCTACAATGAGCATTTT. Amino acids: CASSLTIAGGTYNEHF. The chain uses TRBV12-3 or TRBV12-4 and TRBJ1-5, with D unclear. V was clipped by 5 bases and J by 14 bases, with 28 bases between them. The CDR3 extends over 16 amino acids.

This clonotype qualifies as medium-sized. J is TRBJ2-3 and V is TRBV18, with D possibly being TRBD2 (5 bases). V gave up 5 bases and J gave up 6 bases, with 6 bases separating them. CDR1 KGHSH and CDR2 LQKENI come from the germline V gene. The CDR3 is 11 amino acids. The DNA for the CDR3 is TGTGCCAGCTCAGGGGAGGATACGCAGTATTTT. Protein: CASSGEDTQYF.

This sequence joins TRBV5-1 and TRBJ1-4; D gene uncertain. CDR1 and CDR2 (germline): SGHRS, YFSETQ. The CDR3 spans 19 residues. The V gene lost 5 bases and the J gene lost 3 bases, with 26 bases spanning the gap. The CDR3 region is CASSSISGRHGGSNEKLFF. The CDR3 bases are TGCGCCAGCAGTTCGATAAGCGGCCGCCATGGAGGGTCTAATGAAAAACTGTTTTTT.

DNA of the CDR3: TGCAGCGTCCGGACAGAGAACACTGAAGCTTTCTTT. Its translation is CSVRTENTEAFF. This sequence joins TRBV29-1 and TRBJ1-1; possibly TRBD1 for D (6 bases). V was trimmed by 6 bases and J by 1 base, leaving 9 bases between them. The CDR3 has 12 residues. CDR1 is SQVTM and CDR2 is ANQGSEA in the germline V gene.

This clonotype was counted ten times or more. The chain has TRBV20-1 and TRBJ1-6; D not certain. V lost 0 bases and J 7 bases, leaving 19 bases between the germline ends. CDR3 length: 17 residues. Looked up from germline, CDR1 is DFQATT and CDR2 is SNEGSKA (reference sequence). For the CDR3, the DNA is TGCAGTGCTAGAGATGAGGTGGATCGCCTATACAATTCACCCCTCCACTTT. Translation gives CSARDEVDRLYNSPLHF.

The rearrangement uses TRBV20-1 and TRBJ2-7, with a weak D call TRBD2 (6 bases). Germline V gene lookup returns CDR1 DFQATT and CDR2 SNEGSKA (reference sequence). The length of the CDR3 is 16 residues. The V and J ends lost 6 bases and 5 bases respectively, with 26 bases between them. The CDR3 DNA reads as TGCAGTGCCAGCAGCCAAGAACTCGGGAGAGGTAACGAGCAGTACTTC. Translated, it gives CSASSQELGRGNEQYF.

This clonotype is categorized as medium-sized. This sequence joins TRBV10-3 and TRBJ2-1; 9 bases align to TRBD2. Germline CDR1 reads ENHRY; CDR2 reads SYGVKD. The ends lost 10 bases at V and 5 bases at J; junction bases unmatched: 6. The CDR3 totals 13 residues. The CDR3 here is CASSGRVDNEQFF. The CDR3 nucleotides read TGTGCCAGTAGCGGGAGAGTCGACAATGAGCAGTTCTTC.

This clonotype is classed as medium-sized. The CDR3, as DNA: TGCAGCGGAGGGGAGTACACTGAAGCTTTCTTT. This gives the protein CSGGEYTEAFF. The V and J genes are TRBV29-1 and TRBJ1-1; possible D gene TRBD1, 5 bases. With 7 bases removed from V and 3 bases from J, the gap between germline ends came to 9 bases. The CDR3 consists of 11 residues. Per the germline V gene, CDR1 is SQVTM and CDR2 is ANQGSEA.

At least ten counts were recorded for this clonotype. The chain carries TRBV18 and TRBJ2-1; TRBD2 might be the D (5 bases). CDR1 KGHSH and CDR2 LQKENI come from the germline V gene. The V end lost 2 bases, the J end lost 8 bases, and 10 bases lay between the germline ends. CDR3 length: 13 amino acids. The CDR3 nucleotides are TGTGCCAGCTCACCAGTCCTAGCATATGAGCAGTTCTTC. It is translated as CASSPVLAYEQFF.

A word on this clonotype: A much larger clone sits a single nucleotide away, making a read error possible. This chain links TRBV4-2 with TRBJ1-2; D is perhaps TRBD1 (5 bases). This CDR3 is 15 amino acids long. Germline values: CDR1 LGHNA, CDR2 YNFKEQ. CDR3: CARSQDVPTDTGYTF. CDR3 nucleotide sequence: TGTGCCAGAAGCCAAGACGTACCAACGGACACAGGCTACACCTTC.

By sample share, this clonotype is medium-sized. The chain carries TRBV5-1 and TRBJ1-2; D is possibly TRBD1 (5 bases). The CDR3 runs to 16 residues. Germline V CDR1 and CDR2: SGHRS, YFSETQ. Trimming pared 2 bases from V and 3 bases from J, leaving 17 bases between. The CDR3 sequence is CASSFRVGGEYYGYTF. The DNA of the CDR3 is TGCGCCAGCAGCTTCCGAGTTGGAGGGGAGTACTATGGCTACACCTTC.

In its sample, this clonotype ranks as medium-sized (0.01 to 0.1%). The chain couples TRBV14 to TRBJ2-7; D uncertain. V lost 1 base and J lost 3, with 4 bases in between. Germline V gene sequence: CDR1 SGHDN, CDR2 FVKESK. CDR3 size: 12 residues. The CDR3 sequence is CASSQGGYEQYF. The CDR3 nucleotides read TGTGCCAGCAGCCAAGGCGGCTACGAGCAGTACTTC.

This chain connects TRBV20-1 to TRBJ2-7; D gene unclear. The V gene's germline CDR1 is DFQATT and CDR2 SNEGSKA (reference sequence). The ends were cut back, 1 base at V and 4 bases at J, with 8 bases in the middle. The CDR3 runs to 12 residues. CDR3 coding DNA: TGCAGTGCTAGAGTTTGGGATTACGAGCAGTACTTC. Residues: CSARVWDYEQYF.

This clonotype is deemed medium-sized. An end of the junction differs from the germline gene, which may be a read error. The chain has TRBV14 and TRBJ1-3, with D possibly matching TRBD1 (6 bases). The germline CDR1 and CDR2 sequences are SGHDN and FVKESK. The CDR3 spans 15 residues. The CDR3 DNA reads as TGTGCCAGCAGCCAAGGAGTGGGGGCATGTGTTGTAGCTGATTTT. Protein: CASSQGVGACVVADF.

The chain has TRBV29-1 and TRBJ2-2; D is unclear. The CDR3 is 14 amino acids. CDR1 and CDR2 (germline): SQVTM, ANQGSEA. Trimming removed 7 bases from V and 0 bases from J, with 12 bases in between. This CDR3 reads CSGKGCANTGELFF. In nucleotides, the CDR3 is TGCAGCGGGAAGGGCTGTGCGAACACCGGGGAGCTGTTTTTT.

By frequency in the sample, this clonotype is medium-sized. The J gene is TRBJ2-5, the V gene TRBV20-1; D is unresolved. CDR1 DFQATT and CDR2 SNEGSKA come from the germline V gene (reference sequence). Trimming cost V 0 bases and J 5 bases, with 16 bases left between them. The CDR3 totals 15 residues. The CDR3 loop is CSARDLLSDEETQYF. CDR3 nucleotides: TGCAGTGCTAGAGATCTTCTCTCTGATGAGGAGACCCAGTACTTC.

Here the CDR3 DNA reads TGTGCCAGCAGCTTAGGACAGGCTGGAAACAATGAGCAGTTCTTC. Amino acid sequence: CASSLGQAGNNEQFF. The J gene is TRBJ2-1, the V gene TRBV7-8; D is perhaps TRBD1 (6 bases). V was clipped by 1 base and J by 5 bases, with 12 bases between them. Germline V gene data show CDR1 as SGHVS and CDR2 as FQNEAQ. The CDR3 sequence is 15 residues long.

This clonotype is medium-sized. V usage is TRBV14 and J usage is TRBJ2-1, with 13 positions matching TRBD2. V was clipped by 7 bases and J by 9 bases; unmatched bases: 12. This CDR3 spans 16 amino acids. CDR1 is SGHDN, CDR2 FVKESK, per germline. The CDR3 DNA is TGTGCCAGCAACGATAGGACTAGCGGGAGTCGGGCTGAGCAGTTCTTC. It specifies CASNDRTSGSRAEQFF.